The text below deals with one T cell receptor beta chain. Its target antigen remains unknown. There are no base qualities to consult, and no much larger clone falls within one base. Synthesis of TCR cDNA relied on 5'RACE template switching, a step that introduced a universal primer site along with unique molecular identifiers. Priming of cDNA synthesis was performed from both the TCR alpha and TCR beta constant segments. Library amplification involved two PCR steps, and the second step added sample barcodes and sequencing adapters. Sequencing of libraries was done on Illumina HiSeq 2500 (2x100 bp) or NovaSeq (2x150 bp). As for the authors' bioinformatics: Demultiplexing of reads and collapsing into UMI consensus sequences were performed with MIGEC, and V(D)J alignment was carried out with MiXCR. Vaccine-responding clonotypes were identified with edgeR using replicate PBMC samples, with FDR below 0.01 and a log2 fold change above 5 up to day 15 being required. Bulk clonotypes were assigned CD4 or CD8 identity according to which sequenced CD4 or CD8 repertoire held them at higher abundance. Using fastp trimming at Q25 and MiXCR clonotype assembly, TCRdb reanalyzed the public sequencing data and kept in-frame beta chains. Merged by CDR3 protein, the rows form single entries marked with the most common genes and DNA. TCRdb's processing, not the authors', yielded these V and J calls. For this sample there are roughly 520,000 distinct CDR3 sequences; around a fifth appear just once. The ten biggest clones cover about a sixth of the sample.

The data were obtained in a study of T cells after yellow fever vaccination (dated by TCRdb to 2018 to 2020). Context from the whole study: Libraries from fractions with low cell numbers were prepared with the SMART-Seq v4 Ultra Low Input RNA kit. Blood was drawn at multiple timepoints before and after primary and secondary immunization, with bulk PBMC replicates and cell subsets isolated. Two healthy male donors, one aged 18 to 30 and one aged 30 to 40 years, made up the cohort. Bulk TCR alpha and beta repertoires were sequenced longitudinally to track T-cell clones before and after primary and booster YFV17D yellow fever vaccination.

Overall study results and their limits: The secondary T-cell response was weaker than the primary response but faster, peaking on day 5 instead of day 15. A small share of clonotypes was detected in both CD4 and CD8 compartments, with the overlap likely arising from convergent recombination. The study included only a couple of donors, which limits how far the findings can be generalized. Most clones expanded after primary vaccination (approximately 96% of CD4 and roughly 88% of CD8) were re-detected after the booster, suggesting that broad memory maintenance occurred. Computational filtering was required because FACS-sorted repertoires could contain abundant contaminating clonotypes from the bulk population.

CDR1 and CDR2, per the germline V gene, are MGHDK and SYGVNS. The CDR3 runs 15 residues from the cysteine to the phenylalanine. Only the CDR3 region is kept as DNA, spanning 45 bases read in frame from base 1. V loses 5 bases at its end and J loses 6 bases; junction bases beyond the gene matches: 6. The treatment or condition label on this specimen signifies: live attenuated yellow fever vaccine strain. At each blood-draw timepoint, two biological replicates of bulk PBMCs were obtained. PBMCs were isolated from peripheral blood using a standard Ficoll-Paque protocol. RNA was extracted with TriZol from bulk PBMCs, CD4 and CD8 fractions, and dextramer-positive and dextramer-negative fractions.

This receptor was taken from a man younger than 35 who received the YFV17D yellow fever vaccine. The sample was PBMCs, taken roughly 20 days after the first yellow fever vaccination. The chain is assembled from TRBV25-1 and TRBJ1-4, with 10 middle bases fitting TRBD1. The CDR3 has the sequence CASSPLGTGDEKLFF. The nucleotide sequence reads TGTGCCAGCAGTCCTCTGGGGACAGGGGATGAAAAACTGTTTTTT.